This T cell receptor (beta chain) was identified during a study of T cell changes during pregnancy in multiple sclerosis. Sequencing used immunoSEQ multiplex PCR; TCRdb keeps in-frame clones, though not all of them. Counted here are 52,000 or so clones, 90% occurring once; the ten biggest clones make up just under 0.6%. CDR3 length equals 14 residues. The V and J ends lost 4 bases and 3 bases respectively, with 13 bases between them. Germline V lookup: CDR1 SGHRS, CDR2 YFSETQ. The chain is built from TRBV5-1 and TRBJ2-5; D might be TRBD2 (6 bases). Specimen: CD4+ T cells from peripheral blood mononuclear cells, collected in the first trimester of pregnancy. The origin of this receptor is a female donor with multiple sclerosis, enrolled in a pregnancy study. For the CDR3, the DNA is TGCGCCAGCAGCGCGGGACTTTTTGAAGAGACCCAGTACTTC. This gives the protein CASSAGLFEETQYF.